The 19 T cell receptor beta chains presented below share a single source sample, sequenced in a study of T cells in Graves' hyperthyroidism and ophthalmopathy. RNA transcripts provided the source from which TCR beta CDR3 regions were amplified. An initial round of RT-PCR targeting the TCR CDR3 relied on the HTBI primer set. TCRdb fed the multiplex PCR reads into MiXCR, producing one record per CDR3 protein. The data show about 250,000 distinct CDR3 sequences, 20% to 25% seen once. Material: blood. The receptors were gathered from a man aged 30-40 years with Graves' ophthalmopathy.

This clonotype was detected a few times. The CDR3 DNA reads TGTGCCAGCACCCAAGGAGGGAATCAGCCCCAGCATTTT. Translating it yields CASTQGGNQPQHF. The rearrangement links TRBV6-1 to TRBJ1-5; D remains unclear. Between the trimmed V and J ends, which lost 7 bases and 4 bases, there was a span of 11 bases. The CDR3 length is 13 residues. Germline V gene lookup returns CDR1 MNHNS and CDR2 SASEGT.

This clonotype has just a few counts. V and J are TRBV28 and TRBJ1-2; 7 positions match TRBD1. With 7 bases clipped from V and 4 bases from J, the junction kept 3 bases outside the gene matches. The germline V gene encodes CDR1 MDHEN and CDR2 SYDVKM. The CDR3 sequence is 12 residues long. CDR3 in DNA: TGTGCCAGCATCGACAGGGTCTATGGCTACACCTTC. This encodes CASIDRVYGYTF.

V is TRBV3-1 and J is TRBJ2-3; TRBD2 aligns across 9 bases. CDR3 size: 15 residues. V shed 4 bases, J shed 4 bases, and the junction held 6 bases outside the gene matches. The germline CDR1 and CDR2 sequences are LGHDT and YNNKEL (reference sequence). The CDR3 loop reads CASSRLAGDADTQYF. The DNA for the CDR3 is TGTGCCAGCAGCCGGTTAGCGGGAGACGCAGATACGCAGTATTTT.

A few counts support this clonotype. This chain uses TRBV20-1 with TRBJ1-6; tentatively, D is TRBD1 (5 bases). In germline, CDR1 is DFQATT, CDR2 SNEGSKA (reference sequence). There are 15 residues in the CDR3. Trimming left V 6 bases short and J 0 bases short, with 12 bases between. CDR3 sequence: CSAARGSSYNSPLHF. CDR3 nucleotide sequence: TGCAGTGCCGCTCGGGGGAGCTCCTATAATTCACCCCTCCACTTT.

There are many counts of this clonotype. The chain links TRBV20-1 to TRBJ2-3; a weak D match, TRBD2 (6 bases). The V end lost 6 bases, the J end lost 1 base, and 11 bases lay between the germline ends. This CDR3 region has 13 residues. CDR1 DFQATT and CDR2 SNEGSKA come from the germline V gene (reference sequence). The CDR3, as DNA: TGCAGTGCCGCCCGCGGGGGCACAGATACGCAGTATTTT. It encodes CSAARGGTDTQYF.

The chain joins TRBV30 to TRBJ2-5; 11 positions match TRBD2. This CDR3 is 18 amino acids long. The V gene end was trimmed by 1 base and the J gene end by 1 base; junction bases not matched to a gene: 11. Looked up from germline, CDR1 is GTSNPN and CDR2 is SVGIG (reference sequence). The DNA for the CDR3 is TGTGCCTGGAGTGGGGGGAGACTAGCGGGACCCACCCAAGAGACCCAGTACTTC. This sequence encodes CAWSGGRLAGPTQETQYF.

V usage is TRBV7-9 and J usage is TRBJ2-1; 7 nucleotides line up with TRBD1. CDR3 length: 13 amino acids. Trimming at V came to 6 bases and at J to 8 bases, leaving 7 bases not matched to a gene. Germline CDR1 is SEHNR and CDR2 is FQNEAQ (reference sequence). The CDR3 spells CASRYSQGYEQFF. The CDR3 nucleotides are TGTGCCAGCAGATATTCACAGGGGTATGAGCAGTTCTTC. The full variable domain, completed using reference TRBV7-9 and TRBJ2-1, is DTGVSQNPRHKITKRGQNVTFRCDPISEHNRLYWYRQTLGQGPEFLTYFQNEAQLEKSRLLSDRFSAERPKGSFSTLEIQRTEQGDSAMYLCASRYSQGYEQFFGPGTRLTVL.

V is TRBV6-1 and J is TRBJ2-1; D is perhaps TRBD1 (6 bases). Germline CDR1 and CDR2: MNHNS and SASEGT. The CDR3 covers 15 residues. Trimming removed 6 bases from V and 0 bases from J, with 12 bases in between. The CDR3 region is CASRSGANSYNEQFF. The DNA of the CDR3 is TGTGCCAGCAGATCAGGGGCCAACTCCTACAATGAGCAGTTCTTC.

The V call is TRBV6-2 or TRBV6-3, the J call TRBJ2-2; TRBD1 or TRBD2 may be the D gene (6 bases each). Germline CDR1 MNHEY, CDR2 SVGEGT. The V gene lost 5 bases and the J gene lost 6 bases, with 7 bases spanning the gap. CDR3 length: 12 amino acids. The CDR3 loop is CASSRGPGELFF. CDR3 DNA sequence: TGTGCCAGCAGTCGGGGGCCCGGGGAGCTGTTTTTT.

This clonotype has more than one count but fewer than ten. The chain has TRBV7-9 and TRBJ2-5; D is uncertain. Germline V gene data show CDR1 as SEHNR and CDR2 as FQNEAQ (reference sequence). Trimming took 3 bases from V and 2 from J, leaving 7 bases between them. The CDR3 has 13 amino acids. CDR3 region: CASSFRQQETQYF. The DNA for the CDR3 is TGTGCCAGCAGCTTTCGCCAGCAAGAGACCCAGTACTTC.

On this clonotype: One end of the junction is discordant with germline, which a read error may explain. The gene calls are TRBV20-1 and TRBJ2-7, with 13 positions matching TRBD2. CDR3 size: 15 residues. Germline CDR1 and CDR2: DFQATT and SNEGSKA (reference sequence). The CDR3 loop reads CSAGDTSGRAYEQYF. The CDR3 DNA reads as TGCAGTGCTGGAGATACTAGCGGGAGGGCCTACGAGCAGTACTTC.

This clonotype has a count of ten or more. The V and J genes are TRBV28 and TRBJ1-5; TRBD1 agrees at 7 bases. Germline assignment: CDR1 MDHEN and CDR2 SYDVKM. CDR3 length equals 15 residues. The V segment lost 7 bases and the J segment 3 bases; nucleotides outside the gene matches: 9. The CDR3: CASNPTGATNQPQHF. Here the CDR3 DNA reads TGTGCCAGCAACCCTACAGGGGCAACCAATCAGCCCCAGCATTTT.

The table lists this clonotype with many counts. This chain uses TRBV20-1 with TRBJ2-3; D might be TRBD2 (6 bases). Germline CDR1 DFQATT, CDR2 SNEGSKA (reference sequence). The CDR3 loop spans 13 amino acids. Trimming left V 2 bases short and J 4 bases short, with 10 bases between. The CDR3: CSARFGTADTQYF. The DNA for the CDR3 is TGCAGTGCTAGATTTGGGACTGCAGATACGCAGTATTTT.

At least ten counts were recorded for this clonotype. This chain connects TRBV18 to TRBJ1-1, with D possibly TRBD1 on 5 matching bases. Trimming took 0 bases from V and 7 from J, leaving 12 bases between them. This CDR3 contains 14 residues. CDR1 is KGHSH, CDR2 LQKENI, per germline. Here the CDR3 DNA reads TGTGCCAGCTCACCACCCCGGACGGACAATGAAGCTTTCTTT. This codes for CASSPPRTDNEAFF. Together with reference TRBV18 and TRBJ1-1, the CDR3 gives the full variable domain: NAGVMQNPRHLVRRRGQEARLRCSPMKGHSHVYWYRQLPEEGLKFMVYLQKENIIDESGMPKERFSAEFPKEGPSILRIQQVVRGDSAAYFCASSPPRTDNEAFFGQGTRLTVV.

Many counts were recorded for this clonotype. The rearrangement links TRBV18 to TRBJ1-1; the D is unclear. The CDR3 is 13 residues long. CDR1 is KGHSH and CDR2 is LQKENI in the germline V gene. Trimming removed 11 bases from V and 1 base from J, with 14 bases in between. CDR3 DNA sequence: TGTGCCGGGCGGATGGGTGAGAACACTGAAGCTTTCTTT. This codes for CAGRMGENTEAFF. The complete variable domain, with remaining parts taken from reference TRBV18 and TRBJ1-1, reads NAGVMQNPRHLVRRRGQEARLRCSPMKGHSHVYWYRQLPEEGLKFMVYLQKENIIDESGMPKERFSAEFPKEGPSILRIQQVVRGDSAAYFCAGRMGENTEAFFGQGTRLTVV.

The V gene is TRBV29-1, the J gene TRBJ1-1; no clear D. The V and J ends lost 7 bases and 5 bases respectively, with 17 bases between them. Germline CDR1 is SQVTM and CDR2 is ANQGSEA. The CDR3 sequence is 13 residues long. The CDR3 spells CSAKTREWTEAFF. The CDR3 coding sequence is TGCAGCGCCAAGACGCGAGAGTGGACTGAAGCTTTCTTT.

This clonotype was detected many times. The J gene is TRBJ2-1, the V gene TRBV11-2; 8 bases are shared with TRBD2. Germline trimming cut 1 base from V and 1 base from J; bases unmatched to any gene: 6. Looked up from germline, CDR1 is SGHAT and CDR2 is FQNNGV. There are 17 residues in the CDR3. The CDR3 coding sequence is TGTGCCAGCAGCTTAGGGAGTAGCGGGATATCCTACAATGAGCAGTTCTTC. This translates into CASSLGSSGISYNEQFF.

This clonotype has a count of ten or more. V gene TRBV11-2 combines with J gene TRBJ2-7; 7 positions agree with TRBD2. CDR3 length: 13 residues. Germline V gene sequence: CDR1 SGHAT, CDR2 FQNNGV. V lost 5 bases to trimming and J lost 6 bases; unmatched junction nucleotides: 7. In DNA, the CDR3 is TGTGCCAGCAGCCTCGGGGGGAGTGGCGAGCAGTACTTC. Its protein product is CASSLGGSGEQYF.

This clonotype was recorded at least ten times. The rearrangement uses TRBV2 and TRBJ1-5, with a tentative D call TRBD1 (5 bases). There are 17 residues in the CDR3. Looked up from germline, CDR1 is SNHLY and CDR2 is FYNNEI. Trimming took 3 bases from V and 2 from J, leaving 17 bases between them. The CDR3 is CASSDIEPGRRNQPQHF. In DNA, the CDR3 is TGTGCCAGCAGTGATATTGAACCGGGACGTCGCAATCAGCCCCAGCATTTT.